This entry describes one T cell receptor (beta chain). The sample is drawn from a study of CD8+ T cells in alopecia areata. CDR1 and CDR2 from the germline V gene are MNHEY and SVGAGI. The CDR3 totals 14 residues. V lost 7 bases, J lost 8 bases, and 15 bases lay in between. Once RNA had been extracted, it was reverse transcribed into cDNA to act as the sequencing template. Profiling relied on immunoSEQ multiplex PCR, and the TCRdb table lists in-frame clones only, not all of them. Of tens of thousands of clones listed, 40% to 50% were seen once; the top ten hold roughly half. This clonotype was obtained from a human donor with alopecia areata. Sequencing was done on a sample of NKG2D-low CD8+ T cells sorted from blood. V and J are TRBV6-5 and TRBJ1-6, with a possible D match to TRBD1 (5 bases). The CDR3 region has the DNA TGTGCCAGCACCGACGGGGGGTCCGATTCACCCCTCCACTTT. Protein: CASTDGGSDSPLHF.